The clone carrying this T cell receptor (beta chain) was seen a few times. Individual cDNA molecules received unique molecular identifiers during library preparation. TCRdb reanalysed the 5' RACE reads using MiXCR and keeps one entry per CDR3 protein. Of tens of thousands of distinct CDR3 sequences in the sample, approximately 11% are singletons; the top ten hold 6.4%. This record comes from a study of early T cells in non-severe SARS-CoV-2 infection. The ends lost 3 bases at V and 4 bases at J; junction bases unmatched: 5. The CDR3 spans 14 residues. The sample consisted of whole blood. This chain links TRBV12-3 or TRBV12-4 with TRBJ2-7, with 8 bases aligning to TRBD2. The TCR sequence derives from an adult who was a healthcare worker with PCR-confirmed SARS-CoV-2 infection or an uninfected control (not recorded which). The CDR3 DNA follows: TGTGCCAGCAGTTTCGAACTAGCGGATTACGAGCAGTACTTC. It translates to CASSFELADYEQYF.